These 17 T cell receptor beta chains originate from one sample sequenced in a study of blood T cells in healthy people across ages. Combining a sample-barcoded 5' primer with a J-beta primer mix, a second PCR ran for roughly 6 to 12 cycles. TCRdb re-called the 5' RACE reads with MiXCR, one entry per CDR3 protein. The table includes fewer than 1,200,000 distinct CDR3 sequences, around 25% detected once. These same records also appear under a second study, on T cells of mothers and their children.

The material sequenced was blood. The source is a girl aged 2 to 9 in good health.

The rearrangement links TRBV12-3 or TRBV12-4 to TRBJ1-1, with TRBD1 matching 7 bases. The CDR3 extends over 16 amino acids. V lost 8 bases and J lost 3; bases outside the gene matches: 15. This CDR3 reads CASLADRGTGDTEAFF. Here the CDR3 DNA reads TGTGCCAGCCTGGCGGACCGGGGAACAGGGGACACTGAAGCTTTCTTT.

The V call is TRBV3-1, the J call TRBJ1-2; D gene uncertain. This CDR3 comprises 12 residues. Trimming pared 2 bases from V and 8 bases from J, leaving 9 bases between. Germline V gene sequence: CDR1 LGHDT, CDR2 YNNKEL (reference sequence). In nucleotides, the CDR3 is TGTGCCAGCAGCCAATCAGGTCTCGGCTACACCTTC. Translation gives CASSQSGLGYTF.

This clonotype has only a few counts. The J gene is TRBJ1-2, the V gene TRBV18; D remains ambiguous. This CDR3 is built from 13 residues. The germline V and J ends were trimmed by 0 bases and 4 bases, with 6 bases remaining between them. Germline lookup yields CDR1 KGHSH and CDR2 LQKENI. The CDR3 spells CASSPPSGYGYTF. CDR3 DNA: TGTGCCAGCTCACCACCTTCCGGCTATGGCTACACCTTC. Together with reference TRBV18 and TRBJ1-2, the CDR3 gives the full variable domain: NAGVMQNPRHLVRRRGQEARLRCSPMKGHSHVYWYRQLPEEGLKFMVYLQKENIIDESGMPKERFSAEFPKEGPSILRIQQVVRGDSAAYFCASSPPSGYGYTFGSGTRLTVV.

This clonotype was seen a few times. The CDR3 loop is CASSQGPRSRSSYEQYF. The CDR3 DNA reads TGCGCCAGCAGCCAAGGCCCCCGGTCCCGGAGCTCCTACGAGCAGTACTTC. The chain links TRBV4-1 to TRBJ2-7, with D uncertain. Trimming left V 1 base short and J 0 bases short, with 16 bases between. The CDR3 length is 17 residues. CDR1 and CDR2 from the germline V gene are MGHRA and YSYEKL.

This clonotype was found a few times. The junction departs from germline at one end; a sequencing error may be responsible. J is TRBJ1-4 and V is TRBV7-7; D is unclear. The CDR3 is made up of 13 amino acids. CDR1 is SSHAT and CDR2 is FNYEAQ in the germline V gene (reference sequence). The CDR3 loop is CASSLGINVKLFF. CDR3 nucleotides: TGTGCTAGCAGCCTCGGGATCAATGTAAAACTGTTTTTT.

This clonotype occurred a few times. The gene calls are TRBV9 and TRBJ1-6; unclear D gene. V lost 5 bases and J 2 bases, leaving 17 bases between the germline ends. This CDR3 is 17 amino acids long. CDR1 and CDR2 from the germline V gene are SGDLS and YYNGEE. The CDR3 nucleotides are TGTGCCAGCAGTTCATCGGTCCTAAGCCCCTATAATTCACCCCTCCACTTT. It encodes CASSSSVLSPYNSPLHF.

The sample holds one count of this clonotype. The V call is TRBV29-1, the J call TRBJ2-7, with D tentatively TRBD2 (7 bases). The DNA end lines up better with TRBJ2-1; the J call may be wrong. There are 12 residues in the CDR3. Germline values: CDR1 SQVTM, CDR2 ANQGSEA. Here the CDR3 DNA reads TGCAGCGCTGGGGGGGGGCCAAATGAGCAGTTCTTC. As protein: CSAGGGPNEQFF.

The CDR3 DNA follows: TGTGCCAGCAGCTTAGAGGCAGGGAAACGCAATCAGCCCCAGCATTTT. Its protein is CASSLEAGKRNQPQHF. This chain uses TRBV7-9 with TRBJ1-5; a possible D gene is TRBD1 (5 bases). Germline CDR1 reads SEHNR; CDR2 reads FQNEAQ (reference sequence). V dropped 1 base and J dropped 2 bases, with 12 bases sitting between them. The CDR3 loop spans 16 amino acids.

This clonotype appeared a single time. The chain couples TRBV29-1 to TRBJ2-1, with D hard to call. The end of the DNA is better explained by TRBJ2-7, so the J call may be wrong. The CDR3 sequence is 13 residues long. Per germline, CDR1 SQVTM and CDR2 ANQGSEA. The CDR3 reads CSVEGGPSSEQYF. The DNA of the CDR3 is TGCAGCGTTGAAGGCGGACCGAGCTCCGAGCAGTACTTC.

This clonotype was counted only a few times. The chain combines TRBV27 with TRBJ2-7; 8 bases match TRBD1. Per the germline V gene, CDR1 is MNHEY and CDR2 is SMNVEV (reference sequence). The CDR3 is 14 residues long. V gave up 6 bases and J gave up 3 bases; unmatched junction bases: 7. CDR3 in DNA: TGTGCCAGCAGCCCTAGGGACAGGCACTACGAGCAGTACTTC. This gives the protein CASSPRDRHYEQYF.

The chain couples TRBV28 to TRBJ2-4; D possibly uses TRBD1 or TRBD2 (5 bases each). V lost 11 bases to trimming and J lost 0 bases, with 17 bases between them. The CDR3 runs 15 residues. Germline-derived CDR1 and CDR2 are MDHEN and SYDVKM. The CDR3 sequence is CASQGVSLAKNIQYF. The DNA for the CDR3 is TGTGCCTCCCAGGGAGTTTCTCTAGCCAAAAACATTCAGTACTTC.

The chain employs TRBV4-3 and TRBJ2-7, with D possibly TRBD2 on 6 matching bases. The germline CDR1 and CDR2 sequences are LGHNA and YSLEER. CDR3 length: 15 residues. Trimming left V 4 bases short and J 1 base short, with 14 bases between. DNA of the CDR3: TGCGCCAGCAGCCTGGGGTTGGGGGGTTCCTACGAGCAGTACTTC. Its protein is CASSLGLGGSYEQYF.

This clonotype was picked up a small number of times. This sequence joins TRBV6-5 and TRBJ2-7; 7 positions agree with TRBD1. This CDR3 has 13 amino acids. With V trimmed by 5 bases and J by 5 bases, 6 bases remained unmatched. The germline CDR1 and CDR2 sequences are MNHEY and SVGAGI. The CDR3 sequence is CASSKQGIDEQYF. The CDR3 region has the DNA TGTGCCAGCAGTAAACAGGGGATCGACGAGCAGTACTTC.

This clonotype was observed a few times. The chain employs TRBV3-1 and TRBJ1-1; D may be TRBD1 (6 bases). The CDR3 has 14 amino acids. Germline CDR1 LGHDT, CDR2 YNNKEL (reference sequence). V was pared by 4 bases and J by 4 bases, with 13 bases between. The CDR3 sequence is CASSPIGGGTEAFF. CDR3 DNA sequence: TGTGCCAGCAGCCCGATTGGGGGCGGCACTGAAGCTTTCTTT.

The chain combines TRBV29-1 with TRBJ1-1; tentatively, D is TRBD1 (6 bases). Germline V lookup: CDR1 SQVTM, CDR2 ANQGSEA. V was shortened by 6 bases and J by 2 bases, with 13 bases between the two germline ends. This CDR3 spans 13 amino acids. CDR3 DNA sequence: TGCAGCGTCCTGGACAGCCCTAACACTGAAGCTTTCTTT. Protein: CSVLDSPNTEAFF.

The V gene is TRBV4-3, the J gene TRBJ2-3; D gene uncertain. CDR1 is LGHNA, CDR2 YSLEER, per germline. The CDR3 loop spans 14 amino acids. Trimming shortened V by 0 bases and J by 2 bases, and 6 bases separated the two germline ends. The CDR3 loop reads CASSQDLSTDTQYF. The CDR3 DNA sequence: TGCGCCAGCAGCCAAGATCTCTCCACAGATACGCAGTATTTT.

The V call is TRBV19, the J call TRBJ2-5; 7 bases align to TRBD1. CDR1 is LNHDA, CDR2 SQIVND, per germline (reference sequence). The CDR3 totals 15 residues. V trimming: 6 bases; J trimming: 3 bases; junction bases outside the gene matches: 10. DNA of the CDR3: TGTGCCAGTAGCCTCATCCGGGACAGCGAAGAGACCCAGTACTTC. Translation: CASSLIRDSEETQYF.